These 9 T cell receptor beta chains were sequenced from one sample in a study of blood T cell repertoires in COVID-19. TCRdb keeps only in-frame clones here, not all; method: immunoSEQ multiplex PCR. The sample yields about 93,000 clones, around 90% seen once. The sample consisted of peripheral blood. The receptors shown here come from a man in his forties or fifties with acute or convalescent COVID-19.

The chain employs TRBV5-8 and TRBJ2-7; 7 bases align to TRBD1. The CDR3 has 13 residues. Germline-derived CDR1 and CDR2 are SGHTS and YDEGEE. J lost 3 bases, V lost 9 bases, and 9 bases had no gene match. CDR3: CATRGRGNYEQYV. CDR3 DNA: TGTGCCACCCGAGGCAGGGGGAACTACGAGCAGTACGTC.

The chain links TRBV2 to TRBJ1-1, with TRBD1 matching over 7 bases. The CDR3 runs to 14 residues. V gave up 8 bases and J gave up 5 bases; unmatched junction bases: 11. Germline V gene lookup returns CDR1 SNHLY and CDR2 FYNNEI. The CDR3 here is CASEERDRRTEAFF. CDR3 DNA: TGTGCCAGCGAGGAAAGGGACAGAAGAACTGAAGCTTTCTTT.

The chain carries TRBV7-3 and TRBJ1-1; perhaps TRBD1 as D (6 bases). This CDR3 has 13 amino acids. Trimming removed 5 bases from V and 3 bases from J, with 10 bases in between. Germline CDR1 reads SGHTA; CDR2 reads FQGTGA. CDR3 DNA: TGTGCCAGCAGCGAACAGGGATACACTGAAGCTTTCTTT. Protein product: CASSEQGYTEAFF.

The chain couples TRBV28 to TRBJ1-1, with D possibly being TRBD1 (6 bases). V dropped 8 bases and J dropped 3 bases, with 13 bases sitting between them. The CDR3 runs to 13 residues. The V gene's germline CDR1 is MDHEN and CDR2 SYDVKM. The CDR3 protein is CASLPRGYTEAFF. CDR3 sequence (DNA): TGTGCCAGCCTACCTAGGGGGTACACTGAAGCTTTCTTT.

This chain links TRBV5-4 with TRBJ1-6; 7 nucleotides align to TRBD1. The germline gives CDR1 SGHNT, CDR2 YYREEE (reference sequence). The CDR3 has 14 residues. V was clipped by 4 bases and J by 7 bases; unmatched bases: 5. CDR3 coding DNA: TGTGCCAGCAGCCCTAACAGGGGAAATTCACCCCTCCACTTT. This gives the protein CASSPNRGNSPLHF. Full variable domain (remainder filled in from reference TRBV5-4 and TRBJ1-6): ETGVTQSPTHLIKTRGQQVTLRCSSQSGHNTVSWYQQALGQGPQFIFQYYREEENGRGNFPPRFSGLQFPNYSSELNVNALELDDSALYLCASSPNRGNSPLHFGNGTRLTVT.

The chain couples TRBV7-2 to TRBJ2-5, with 8 bases fitting TRBD2. The germline V gene has CDR1 SGHTA and CDR2 FQGNSA. V shed 6 bases and J 3 bases; nucleotides not matched to a gene: 6. This CDR3 comprises 14 residues. CDR3 in amino acids: CASRPGLAEETQYF. The CDR3 DNA sequence: TGTGCCAGCAGACCCGGACTAGCCGAAGAGACCCAGTACTTC. Drawing the rest from reference TRBV7-2 and TRBJ2-5, the complete variable domain is GAGVSQSPSNKVTEKGKDVELRCDPISGHTALYWYRQSLGQGLEFLIYFQGNSAPDKSGLPSDRFSAERTGGSVSTLTIQRTQQEDSAVYLCASRPGLAEETQYFGPGTRLLVL.

The J gene is TRBJ1-6, the V gene TRBV10-3, with D possibly TRBD1 on 5 matching bases. The CDR3 length is 14 residues. V shed 2 bases and J shed 6 bases, with 8 bases lying between them. Per the germline V gene, CDR1 is ENHRY and CDR2 is SYGVKD. The CDR3 sequence: CAISEQGGNSPLHF. The CDR3 nucleotides read TGTGCCATCAGTGAGCAGGGAGGTAATTCACCCCTCCACTTT.

This sequence joins TRBV12-3 or TRBV12-4 and TRBJ1-1; no clear D gene. Between the trimmed V and J ends, which lost 6 bases and 6 bases, there was a span of 11 bases. The CDR3 covers 12 residues. Here the CDR3 reads CASSPGQAEAFF. DNA of the CDR3: TGTGCCAGCAGCCCCGGCCAGGCTGAAGCTTTCTTT.

This chain uses TRBV2 with TRBJ1-4; 9 nucleotides line up with TRBD1. From germline, CDR1 is SNHLY and CDR2 FYNNEI. This CDR3 is built from 14 residues. V lost 7 bases and J lost 11; bases outside the gene matches: 11. CDR3 in amino acids: CASTRDRAMEKLFF. CDR3 nucleotides: TGTGCCAGCACCAGGGACAGGGCGATGGAGAAACTGTTTTTT.